Listed here is a single TCR beta chain. Reverse transcription of roughly 0.45 to 1 ug RNA used random hexamers. Amplification of TCR beta CDR3 across 54 Vbeta and 13 Jbeta was performed with immunoSEQ multiplex PCR. Using its own MiXCR run on the immunoSEQ multiplex PCR reads, TCRdb lists one record per CDR3 protein. The sample holds about 130,000 distinct CDR3 sequences, about 95% seen once. The data were obtained in a study of CD8 T cells in Susac syndrome. Trimming removed 4 bases at V and 4 bases at J, with 25 bases between. CDR1 SEHNR and CDR2 FQNEAQ come from the germline V gene (reference sequence). The CDR3 consists of 18 residues. FACS enriched CD8+ TEMRA cells, while bulk CD8+ and CD4+ were negatively isolated.

Material for sequencing was CD4+ T cells from PBMCs. This TCR derives from a human donor in good health. The V and J genes are TRBV7-9 and TRBJ1-2, with D maybe TRBD1 (5 bases). The CDR3 spells CASSSLQPSGVGAYGYTF. The CDR3 nucleotides are TGTGCCAGCAGCTCCCTTCAACCGTCGGGGGTTGGGGCCTATGGCTACACCTTC.